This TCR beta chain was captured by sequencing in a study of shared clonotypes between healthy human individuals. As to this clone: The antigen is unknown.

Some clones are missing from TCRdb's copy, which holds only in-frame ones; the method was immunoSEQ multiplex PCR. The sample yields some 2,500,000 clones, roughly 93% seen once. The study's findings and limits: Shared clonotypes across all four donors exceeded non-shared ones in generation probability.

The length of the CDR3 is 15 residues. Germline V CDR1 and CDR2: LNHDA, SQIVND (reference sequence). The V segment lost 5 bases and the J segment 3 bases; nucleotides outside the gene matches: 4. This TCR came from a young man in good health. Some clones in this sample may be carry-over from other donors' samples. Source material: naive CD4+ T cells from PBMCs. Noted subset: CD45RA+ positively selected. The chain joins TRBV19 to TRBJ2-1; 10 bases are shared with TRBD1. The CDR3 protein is CASSRDRGRYNEQFF. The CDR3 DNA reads TGTGCCAGTAGTCGGGACAGGGGTCGCTACAATGAGCAGTTCTTC.